This T cell receptor (beta chain) derives from a study of CD8 T cells in Susac syndrome. With random hexamers, reverse transcription was performed on roughly 0.5 to 1 ug of RNA. TCRdb recomputed calls from the immunoSEQ multiplex PCR reads with MiXCR, one row per CDR3 protein. The table shows 170,000 or so distinct CDR3 sequences, with approximately 95% occurring only once. The CDR3 is 15 residues long. V was trimmed by 5 bases and J by 1 base, leaving 14 bases between them. Germline V gene sequence: CDR1 SGHVS, CDR2 FQNEAQ. The V call is TRBV7-8, the J call TRBJ2-5, with a possible D match to TRBD1 (7 bases). The TCR sequence derives from a human donor with multiple sclerosis. The sequenced material came from CD8+ T cells from PBMCs. The chain's CDR3 is CASSPLRGVQETQYF. DNA of the CDR3: TGTGCCAGCAGCCCCCTCAGGGGGGTCCAAGAGACCCAGTACTTC.